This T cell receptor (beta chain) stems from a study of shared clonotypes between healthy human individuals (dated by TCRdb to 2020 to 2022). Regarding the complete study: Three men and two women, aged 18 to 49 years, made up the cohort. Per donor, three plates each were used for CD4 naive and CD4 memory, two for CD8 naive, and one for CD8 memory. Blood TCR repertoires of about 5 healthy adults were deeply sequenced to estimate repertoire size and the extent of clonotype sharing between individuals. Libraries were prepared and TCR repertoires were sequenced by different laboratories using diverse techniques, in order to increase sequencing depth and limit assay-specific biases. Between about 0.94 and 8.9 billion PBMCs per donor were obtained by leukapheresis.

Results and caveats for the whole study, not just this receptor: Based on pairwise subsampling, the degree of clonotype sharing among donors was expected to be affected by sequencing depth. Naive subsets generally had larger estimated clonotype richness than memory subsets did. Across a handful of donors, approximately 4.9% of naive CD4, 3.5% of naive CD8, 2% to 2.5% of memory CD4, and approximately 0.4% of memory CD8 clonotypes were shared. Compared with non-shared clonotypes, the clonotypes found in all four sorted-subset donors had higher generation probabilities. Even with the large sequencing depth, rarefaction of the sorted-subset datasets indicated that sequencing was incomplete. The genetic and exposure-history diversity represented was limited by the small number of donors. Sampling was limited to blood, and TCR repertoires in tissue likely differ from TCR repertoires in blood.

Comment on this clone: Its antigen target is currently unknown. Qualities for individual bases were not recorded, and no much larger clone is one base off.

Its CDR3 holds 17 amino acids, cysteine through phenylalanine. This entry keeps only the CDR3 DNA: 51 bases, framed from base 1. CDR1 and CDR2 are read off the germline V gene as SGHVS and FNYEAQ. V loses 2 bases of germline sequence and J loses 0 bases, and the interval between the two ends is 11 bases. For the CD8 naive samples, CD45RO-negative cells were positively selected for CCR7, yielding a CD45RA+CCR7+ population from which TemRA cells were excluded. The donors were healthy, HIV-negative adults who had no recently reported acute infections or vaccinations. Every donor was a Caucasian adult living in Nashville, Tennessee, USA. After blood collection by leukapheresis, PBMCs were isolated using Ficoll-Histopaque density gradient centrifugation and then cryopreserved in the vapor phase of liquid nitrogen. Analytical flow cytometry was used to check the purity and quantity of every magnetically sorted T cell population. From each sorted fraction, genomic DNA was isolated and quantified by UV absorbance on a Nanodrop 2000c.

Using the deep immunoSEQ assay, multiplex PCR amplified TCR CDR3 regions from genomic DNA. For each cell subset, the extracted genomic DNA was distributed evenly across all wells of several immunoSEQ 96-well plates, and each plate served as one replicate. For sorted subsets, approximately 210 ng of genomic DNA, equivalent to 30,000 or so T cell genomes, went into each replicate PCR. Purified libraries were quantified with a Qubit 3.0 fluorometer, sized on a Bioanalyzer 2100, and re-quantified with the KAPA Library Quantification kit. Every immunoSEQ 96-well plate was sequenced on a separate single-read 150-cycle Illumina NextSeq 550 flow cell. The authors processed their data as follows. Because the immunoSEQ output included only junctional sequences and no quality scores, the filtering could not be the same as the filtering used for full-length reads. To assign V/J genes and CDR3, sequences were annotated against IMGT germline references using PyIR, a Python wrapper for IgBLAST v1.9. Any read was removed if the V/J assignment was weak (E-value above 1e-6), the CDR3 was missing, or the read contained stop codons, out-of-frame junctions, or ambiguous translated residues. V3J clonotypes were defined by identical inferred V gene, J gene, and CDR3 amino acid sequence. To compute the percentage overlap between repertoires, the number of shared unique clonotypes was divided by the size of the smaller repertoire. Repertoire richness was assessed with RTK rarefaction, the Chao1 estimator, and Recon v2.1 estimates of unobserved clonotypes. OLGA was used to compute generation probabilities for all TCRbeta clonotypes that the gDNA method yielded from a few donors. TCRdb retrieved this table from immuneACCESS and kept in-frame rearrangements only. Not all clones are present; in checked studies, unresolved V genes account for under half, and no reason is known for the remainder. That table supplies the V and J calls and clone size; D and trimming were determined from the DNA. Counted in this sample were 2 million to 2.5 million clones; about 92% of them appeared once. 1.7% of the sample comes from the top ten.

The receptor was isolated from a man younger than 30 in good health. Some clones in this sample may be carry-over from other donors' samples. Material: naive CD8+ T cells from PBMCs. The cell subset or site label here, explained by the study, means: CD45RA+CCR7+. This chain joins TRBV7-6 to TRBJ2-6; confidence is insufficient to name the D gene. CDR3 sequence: CASSLSPRDSGANVLTF. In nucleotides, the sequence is TGTGCCAGCAGCTTATCTCCACGAGACTCTGGGGCCAACGTCCTGACTTTC.